This T cell receptor beta chain is from a study of CD8+CD57+ T cells in acquired aplastic anemia. This clonotype was recorded a few times. The template for TCR beta VDJ and CDR3 sequence profiling was genomic DNA. TCRdb used MiXCR to reprocess the reads, holding one entry per CDR3 protein. The table lists roughly 290,000 distinct CDR3 sequences, approximately 57% of them singletons, with approximately 1.2% in the top ten. Sequenced patients had shown CD8+CD57+ cell expansion by flow cytometry. None of the patients had been given any therapy when their blood was sampled. This sequence was found in a human donor with aplastic anemia. Sequenced material: sorted CD4+, CD8+, or CD8+CD57+ T cells (not recorded which) from PBMCs.

CDR3 nucleotides: TGTGCCACCAGTGGCCAGGGACAGGCCTATGGCTACACCTTC. It codes for CATSGQGQAYGYTF. The rearrangement links TRBV24-1 to TRBJ1-2; 8 positions match TRBD1. V lost 5 bases, J lost 4 bases, and 5 bases stayed unmatched. CDR1 is KGHDR, CDR2 SFDVKD, per germline. The CDR3 has 14 amino acids.